Sequencing of this T cell receptor (beta chain) was carried out in a study of cytomegalovirus exposure and HLA in healthy donors (dated by TCRdb to 2015 to 2018). General notes on the study: An earlier analysis of a few hundred of the donors reported approximately 280 Gb of sequence data and 117 million unique TCR beta sequences obtained from approximately 180 million T cells. To predict cytomegalovirus infection status, the study brought together high-throughput TCR immunosequencing, statistical association of individual TCRs with disease status, and machine learning. HLA typing included class I and class II loci at four-digit resolution. The study used immunosequencing to profile the T cell repertoires of approximately 640 subjects and linked those repertoires to cytomegalovirus serostatus. In a later genetic analysis, genome-wide SNP genotypes for 398 of the 666 donors were used, and that subset was treated as a discovery cohort. The later analysis used no new phenotypic data to find candidate immune exposures, relying instead on TCR beta sequences and their occurrence across donors. In addition to the first cohort of around 670 subjects, a separate validation cohort of around 110 different subjects was used. An early release that covered several hundred HLA-typed donors contained around 300 gigabases of sequencing data and around 80 million unique TCR sequences. The study aimed to test whether cataloging public T cell receptors could reveal signatures of past pathogen exposure. Donor age, sex, ethnicity and CMV serostatus were collected together with the repertoire data. Among about 400 genotyped donors of the cohort, an average of approximately 220,000 unique TCR beta nucleotide sequences was sequenced per donor, of which about 19% were non-productive. Four or five DR-DQ haplotypes were handled as single units for association and clustering because linkage in the cohort was strong. The number of typed donors differed by locus: about 629-630 for A, B, C, DRB1 and DQB1; roughly 510 for DQA1; some 610 for DPA1; and about 470 for DPB1. An earlier analysis of around 540 of the donors applied high-throughput TCR beta sequencing to assess whether each TCR beta V gene segment acted as functional or pseudogenic. Of the 300 to 500 genotyped donors, more than 75% were placed in the genetic ancestry cluster associated with self-reported Caucasian donors. A later analysis re-analyzed previously published TCR beta repertoires from about 730 donors and added high-resolution HLA genotyping to study TCR occurrence patterns. Every repertoire in the discovery cohort had been generated on one and the same sequencing platform. Here is what the overall study found, with its caveats: The classifier was reported to diagnose cytomegalovirus status with high specificity and sensitivity in both the original cohort and the validation cohort. A few of the identified cytomegalovirus-associated TCR beta chains were confirmed in vitro to be specific for cytomegalovirus antigens. Because the 87-base-pair reads could not distinguish some IMGT-functional V segments, including TRBV6-2 and TRBV6-3, those segments were excluded. When HLA alleles, especially DR and DQ, strongly co-occurred, attributing TCR associations to individual alleles was difficult. A group of highly shared sequence variants was considered likely to be a technical artifact of the sequencing pipeline. In a later genetic analysis, a missense DCLRE1C variant was associated with V-gene and J-gene trimming of TCR beta chains, and the association was replicated in an independent cohort. According to a later genetic analysis, donors in an Asian-associated ancestry cluster had fewer N-insertions in productive TCRs than the roughly 660-donor mean. In a later analysis, HLA-associated TCR beta chains were found to be more clonally expanded and to have lower generation probabilities than equally common non-associated chains. In this cohort, only TCR beta chains were sequenced, and detectable features were limited by the absence of alpha or paired-chain data. A later analysis found that TCR association rates varied across HLA loci, with DRB1 alleles showing the most associated TCRs and HLA-C alleles the fewest. In a later analysis, most CMV-associated TCR beta chains were found to appear HLA-restricted, with HLA associations seemingly driven largely by CMV exposure. Correlated functional status among segregating V segments might be attributable to linkage disequilibrium, but an unknown experimental factor could not be ruled out. HLA typing was unavailable for some donors at each locus, so association tests used only the typed subset. The study gave a list of 150 to 200 TCR beta chains associated with cytomegalovirus. In a later analysis, several top co-occurrence clusters were reported to appear linked to parvovirus B19, influenza, CMV and Epstein-Barr virus. Most TCR sequences were observed very rarely across donors, whereas some public TCRs were present in many individuals. Broadly in line with IMGT annotations, most TCR beta V segments showed up in productive rearrangements about 87% or about 30% of the time in an earlier analysis of several hundred of the donors. The only immune exposure information available for the cohort was CMV serostatus. Because counts were too low, around 18 rarely observed V segments, including chromosome 9 orphons, were left out of the earlier analysis of about 620 of the donors. Sequencing depth was assumed to be roughly uniform across donors in the presence/absence analyses, though that assumption may not hold. The authors suggested that the approach could potentially be extended to other disease states and immunological phenotypes. A further reported finding was that TCR beta sequences accurately predicted the HLA-A and HLA-B alleles for most subjects in the first cohort. At a false discovery rate of 0.05, a later analysis linked 15,000 to 20,000 TCR beta sequences to specific HLA alleles.

In total, approximately 700 healthy bone marrow donors made up the cohort. Cohort members were all nominally healthy when sampled, although unrecorded immune exposures were likely present. The donor was CMV seropositive and was included in the group of approximately 300 seropositive cohort members. A peripheral blood sample was provided by each donor, and peripheral blood mononuclear cells were used for TCR beta sequencing. The Qiagen DNeasy Blood Extraction Kit was used to extract genomic DNA from the blood cell samples. CDR3 length: 14 amino acids, cysteine to phenylalanine. Only CDR3 DNA remains: 42 bases, in frame from the first base. V was cut back by 3 bases and J by 7 bases, leaving a gap of 15 bases between them. CDR1 and CDR2, looked up from the germline V gene, are KGHSH and LQKENI. Receptors were amplified or captured by the immunoSEQ multiplex PCR assay. For the multiplex PCR, a mixture combining 60 forward primers for TCR Vbeta segments and 13 reverse primers for TCR Jbeta segments was used. The CDR3 region of rearranged TCR beta genes was amplified from genomic DNA by a multiplex PCR assay. The Illumina HiSeq System was used to sequence the amplified TCR beta libraries as 87-base-pair reads. The authors' pipeline ran thus. A later analysis counted tens of millions of unique TCR beta chains across the 666 repertoires, and 10 million to 12 million of these chains were shared by at least two donors. Raw reads were error-corrected and collapsed into unique sequences with a nearest-neighbor algorithm that merged closely related sequences to remove PCR and sequencing errors. To assign V, D and J gene segments, CDR3 sequences were aligned to IMGT reference sequences. For a sequence to be retained, at least a six-nucleotide match to both a V gene segment and a J gene segment was required. Rearrangements were classified as productive when the CDR3 lacked stop codons and remained in frame with V and J, and all other rearrangements were classified as non-productive. CDR3 was defined according to IMGT convention as the region running from the second conserved V-encoded cysteine to the conserved J-encoded phenylalanine. In an earlier analysis of around 640 of the donors, sequences lacking an unambiguous match to a single V gene segment were excluded. An earlier analysis of just under 600 of the donors called V segments functional above 56.7% productive rearrangements and segregating when the between-donor standard deviation exceeded 5%. A statistical classification framework was developed to diagnose cytomegalovirus status using the catalog of TCR beta chain sequences. In a later analysis, V and J genes were assigned by comparing TCR nucleotide sequences against IMGT/GENE-DB human TR gene sequences. The TCRdist pipeline was used in a later analysis to assign CDR3 sequences and most-parsimonious VDJ recombination scenarios. In a later analysis, each TCR beta chain was defined by its CDR3 amino acid sequence together with its V-gene family, and reads without a unique V-gene family were excluded. A later analysis removed over 500 highly shared, low-generation-probability nucleotide sequences to deal with suspected cross-contamination and a sequencing artifact. In a later analysis, a clonal expansion index was calculated for each public chain from normalized within-repertoire ranks of inferred template counts. In a later analysis, generation probabilities were computed with a VDJ recombination model fitted to out-of-frame rearrangements, and the resulting probabilities were checked against IGoR. In a later analysis, TCR-TCR, TCR-HLA and TCR-CMV co-occurrence was scored with hypergeometric tests, and a repertoire-size bias correction was applied to TCR pairs. In a later analysis, false discovery rates were estimated by permuting HLA or CMV assignments 20 times. In a later analysis, co-occurring TCRs were grouped using DBSCAN, with TCRdist sequence similarity added in when clustering inside HLA-allele-positive subsets. Repertoires with fewer than 30,000 or more than 120,000 public chains were left out of co-occurrence clustering, as were five repertoires with anomalous nucleotide sharing. TCRdb mirrors the immuneACCESS table, restricted to in-frame sequences. Some clones are absent from its copies; in checked studies, under half trace to an unresolved V gene, and the reason for the others is unknown. V, J and clone size reflect that table, while D and trimming were determined from the DNA. The table for this sample lists over 50,000 clones; about 89% of them were counted only once. The ten most abundant clones make up 1.5% of the sample.

As for this clone: What this receptor recognizes is not known. Base qualities are missing; no much larger clone stands one base away.

The V and J genes are TRBV18 and TRBJ1-1; TRBD1 is a weak D gene call, 6 bases matching. The receptor's source is a man under 40 in good health and CMV-seropositive. Material for sequencing was PBMCs. CDR3 region: CASSPGTRAGEAFF. DNA sequence: TGTGCCAGCTCACCCGGGACAAGGGCGGGTGAAGCTTTCTTT.